This T cell receptor (beta chain) came from a study of blood T cell repertoires in COVID-19. Study summary: The analysed material was cDNA or gDNA that came from T cells, B-cell-depleted T cells, or PBMCs.

Patients of the Seattle cohort, enrolled during active infection, were followed longitudinally. Germline values: CDR1 SGHRS, CDR2 YFSETQ. The CDR3 has 15 amino acids. Trimming pared 3 bases from V and 8 bases from J, leaving 18 bases between. Sequencing was performed with immunoSEQ multiplex PCR; in TCRdb, only in-frame clones are kept and a portion is missing. The table has 300,000 to 350,000 clones, roughly 89% seen once. The V call is TRBV5-1, the J call TRBJ1-3; D gene unclear. The source is a woman in her sixties with COVID-19, enrolled during active disease. The sample taken for sequencing was peripheral blood. CDR3 nucleotides: TGCGCCAGCAGCTGGGTTTCGTCGGCGGAGGACACCATATATTTT. It specifies CASSWVSSAEDTIYF.